The 11 T cell receptor beta chains below come from one sample, sequenced in a study of PD-1 blockade in mismatch repair-deficient tumors. Data came from immunoSEQ multiplex PCR; TCRdb stores just in-frame clones and leaves some out. The sample holds some 130,000 clones, 88% seen once. The specimen was peripheral blood, collected just under 74 weeks after starting pembrolizumab. Source of these receptors: an adult with mismatch repair-deficient cancer.

The V call is TRBV27, the J call TRBJ2-3; no definite D call. CDR1 is MNHEY, CDR2 SMNVEV, per germline (reference sequence). Trimming took 5 bases from V and 6 from J, leaving 12 bases between them. There are 13 residues in the CDR3. The CDR3 region is CASSRVLVDTQYF. The CDR3 DNA reads as TGTGCCAGCAGTCGTGTTCTGGTGGATACGCAGTATTTT.

A single count supports this clone. The chain uses TRBV29-1 and TRBJ1-2; 7 nucleotides match TRBD1. Germline values: CDR1 SQVTM, CDR2 ANQGSEA. This CDR3 region has 17 residues. V lost 5 bases and J lost 3; bases outside the gene matches: 18. CDR3 residues: CSVLSGDRVPPHYGYTF. Written as DNA, the CDR3 is TGCAGCGTTCTATCCGGCGACAGGGTTCCCCCCCACTATGGCTACACCTTC.

V usage is TRBV19 and J usage is TRBJ2-5; 8 nucleotides agree with TRBD2. CDR1 is LNHDA and CDR2 is SQIVND in the germline V gene (reference sequence). CDR3 size: 14 residues. The V and J ends lost 5 bases and 5 bases, in that order; junction bases with no gene match: 7. This CDR3 reads CASSRTGGRETQYF. CDR3 nucleotide sequence: TGTGCCAGTAGTCGTACGGGAGGGCGGGAGACCCAGTACTTC. Complete variable domain (other parts from reference TRBV19 and TRBJ2-5): DGGITQSPKYLFRKEGQNVTLSCEQNLNHDAMYWYRQDPGQGLRLIYYSQIVNDFQKGDIAEGYSVSREKKESFPLTVTSAQKNPTAFYLCASSRTGGRETQYFGPGTRLLVL.

The V gene is TRBV27, the J gene TRBJ2-7, with D uncertain. The CDR3 is 12 amino acids. Germline CDR1 MNHEY, CDR2 SMNVEV (reference sequence). Trimming left V 3 bases short and J 6 bases short, with 9 bases between. The CDR3, as DNA: TGTGCCAGCAGTTTCCCGTGGCTCGAGCAGTACTTC. The encoded protein is CASSFPWLEQYF.

V gene TRBV11-3 combines with J gene TRBJ2-7, with a possible D match to TRBD1 (6 bases). The CDR3 spans 14 residues. V lost 2 bases and J lost 2, with 10 bases in between. Germline assignment: CDR1 SGHNT and CDR2 YENEEA. The CDR3 DNA reads as TGTGCCAGCAGCTTACGGACAGCACCCTACGAGCAGTACTTC. This translates into CASSLRTAPYEQYF.

The V and J genes are TRBV6-6 and TRBJ2-3; the match to TRBD1 covers 11 bases. V shed 4 bases, J shed 7 bases, and the junction held 7 bases outside the gene matches. Germline CDR1 is MNHNY and CDR2 is SVGAGI (reference sequence). This CDR3 has 15 residues. The CDR3 DNA follows: TGTGCCAGCAGTTCGGGACAGGGGGGCCTGAATACGCAGTATTTT. Translated, it gives CASSSGQGGLNTQYF.

The chain couples TRBV6-1 to TRBJ2-7, with 9 positions matching TRBD2. V trimming: 4 bases; J trimming: 4 bases; junction bases outside the gene matches: 5. The CDR3 has 14 residues. Germline V CDR1 and CDR2: MNHNS, SASEGT. The CDR3 loop is CASSVGTSWYEQYF. The CDR3 bases are TGTGCCAGCAGTGTCGGGACTAGCTGGTACGAGCAGTACTTC.

In its sample, this clone was seen a few times. The V gene is TRBV10-1, the J gene TRBJ2-5; 8 bases map to TRBD1. Per germline, CDR1 WNHNN and CDR2 SYGVQD (reference sequence). V shed 4 bases and J 1 base; nucleotides not matched to a gene: 5. The CDR3 is 15 residues long. CDR3 bases: TGCGCCAGCAGTGCAATCAGGGGGCCCCAAGAGACCCAGTACTTC. As protein: CASSAIRGPQETQYF.

This clone was detected once. The CDR3 protein is CASSLSGELFF. Here the CDR3 DNA reads TGTGCCAGCAGCCTATCCGGGGAGCTGTTTTTT. The chain couples TRBV5-6 to TRBJ2-2; D call uncertain. The V and J ends lost 4 bases and 6 bases respectively, with 4 bases between them. The CDR3 is 11 amino acids. CDR1 and CDR2 from the germline V gene are SGHDT and YYEEEE.

V usage is TRBV9 and J usage is TRBJ1-4, with D hard to call. Germline lookup yields CDR1 SGDLS and CDR2 YYNGEE. The CDR3 has 13 amino acids. Trimming took 4 bases from V and 5 from J, leaving 9 bases between them. The CDR3, as DNA: TGTGCCAGCAGCCCCGACCACAATGAAAAACTGTTTTTT. Amino acid sequence: CASSPDHNEKLFF.

The chain carries TRBV5-1 and TRBJ2-1; 9 bases line up with TRBD1. CDR1 and CDR2 (germline): SGHRS, YFSETQ. With V trimmed by 5 bases and J by 6 bases, 9 bases remained unmatched. The CDR3 loop spans 15 amino acids. The CDR3 sequence is CASSLSGQGFNEQFF. CDR3 DNA sequence: TGCGCCAGCAGTCTCTCCGGACAGGGGTTCAATGAGCAGTTCTTC.